The sequence of this TCR beta chain was determined in a study of human T cells and chemical hapten exposure. The wider study: Epicutaneous patch tests delivered 0.01% DPC to the upper back, with evaluation at 6 days. Study observations and caveats: Expanded TCRs made up significantly more big CDR3 similarity clusters than controls did.

One entry per CDR3 protein, called by TCRdb with MiXCR from the RACE reads. This sample has around 120,000 distinct CDR3 sequences; about 12% occur once, and the top ten carry roughly 1.3%. A word on this clonotype: Its specificity is unknown.

There are 13 residues in the CDR3. V was pared by 3 bases and J by 4 bases, with 9 bases between. Germline-derived CDR1 and CDR2 are SGHRS and YFSETQ. Time point of the sample: patch test 1, 2 weeks after DPC sensitization. Treatment specified: therapeutic diphenylcyclopropenone sensitization with weekly scalp DPC. This TCR was recovered from a woman in her forties or fifties with alopecia areata. Some clones in this sample may be carry-over from other donors' samples. The gene calls are TRBV5-1 and TRBJ2-3; D is undetermined. The source material was whole blood, sampled in connection with sensitization to the hapten diphenylcyclopropenone (DPC). DNA of the CDR3: TGCGCCAGCAGCTCCGGTAGAGCAGATACGCAGTATTTT. Translating it yields CASSSGRADTQYF.